These T cell receptor beta chains were read from a single sample in a study of blood T cell repertoires in COVID-19. Data came from immunoSEQ multiplex PCR; TCRdb stores just in-frame clones and leaves some out. The sample carries roughly 250,000 clones, roughly 87% recorded once. Sequenced sample: peripheral blood. All receptors derive from a man in his sixties who had recovered from COVID-19. Both conserved end residues are part of each CDR3. D genes are given only for firm matches. Clone size is not always given. Where it is, it says once, few, many or a class for expanded clones.

>TRBJ2-5|.|TRBV2|TRBD2
TGTGCCAGCAGGAATCTCGGACTAGCGGGGGGGCCATTCGCGAGCGGGACCCAGTACTTC
CASRNLGLAGGPFASGTQYF
>TRBJ1-2|once|TRBV19|TRBD1
TGTGCCAGTAGTAAGGGGGCTGGCTATGGCTACACCTTC
CASSKGAGYGYTF
>TRBJ2-7|.|TRBV7-9|.
TGTGCCAGCAGCCACGACAGTTCCCACGAGCAGTACTTC
CASSHDSSHEQYF
>TRBJ1-6|.|TRBV30|.
TGTGCCTGGAGCGAGACATCCCCGCCACCCCTCCACTTT
CAWSETSPPPLHF
>TRBJ2-1|.|TRBV29-1|TRBD1
TGCAGCGTTCGGGACAGGGGGAGGAATGAGCAGTTCTTC
CSVRDRGRNEQFF
>TRBJ2-1|once|TRBV13|.
TGTGCCAGCAGCTTAATAGCGAGGTACAATGAGCAGTTCTTC
CASSLIARYNEQFF
>TRBJ2-1|.|TRBV11-2|.
TGTGCCAGTTCACTTCGGGGGAGCTCCTACAATGAGCAGTTCTTC
CASSLRGSSYNEQFF
>TRBJ1-3|.|TRBV18|.
TGTGCCAGCTCACGGGCTGGGCAGTCCTGGGACACCATATATTTT
CASSRAGQSWDTIYF
>TRBJ2-3|.|TRBV5-1|.
TGCGCCAGCAGCTTGGGGGCAGGTACAGATACGCAGTATTTT
CASSLGAGTDTQYF
>TRBJ2-4|once|TRBV6-2/TRBV6-3|.
TGTGCCAGCAGTTACTTGGCTAGTAGCAACATTCAGTACTTC
CASSYLASSNIQYF
>TRBJ2-2|.|TRBV2|TRBD1
TGTGCCAGTCTGTATCTCGGACAGGGGAACACCGGGGAGCTGTTTTTT
CASLYLGQGNTGELFF
>TRBJ1-1|once|TRBV3-1/TRBV3-2|.
TGTGCCAGCAGCCAAGATGCAGGGCTAAGGCCTATGAACACTGAAGCTTTCTTT
CASSQDAGLRPMNTEAFF
>TRBJ2-4|few|TRBV28|.
TGTGCCAGCACCCCATCGGGAAGAACCTCGGACGGCGAAAACATTCAGTACTTC
CASTPSGRTSDGENIQYF
>TRBJ2-7|.|TRBV12-3/TRBV12-4|.
TGTGCCAGCAGCTACCAGGGTTACGAGCAGTACTTC
CASSYQGYEQYF
>TRBJ1-6|.|TRBV6-1|TRBD1
TGTGCCAGCAGTGTCAGGAGGGGGCAAGAGCCAAGACCCCTCCACTTT
CASSVRRGQEPRPLHF
>TRBJ2-7|.|TRBV29-1|.
TGCAGCACTCAAACAGGGAGCTCCTACGAGCAGTACTTC
CSTQTGSSYEQYF
>TRBJ2-7|.|TRBV2|TRBD1
TGTGCCAGCAGTGGGGACAGGGACTACGAGCAGTACTTC
CASSGDRDYEQYF
>TRBJ2-1|.|TRBV24-1|.
TGTGCCACCAGTGACCCAGCAGGGGAAACTAACAATGAGCAGTTCTTC
CATSDPAGETNNEQFF
>TRBJ2-3|.|TRBV5-1|TRBD1
TGCGCCAGCAGCCTCCGGGACAGCGGCACAGATACGCAGTATTTT
CASSLRDSGTDTQYF
>TRBJ2-6|.|TRBV9|.
TGTGCCAGCAGCGTAGCCGATTCGGGGGTACTCTCTGGGGCCAACGTCCTGACTTTC
CASSVADSGVLSGANVLTF
>TRBJ2-6|.|TRBV19|TRBD1
TGTGCCAGTAGTATAATGGGACAGGGAATCTCTGGGGCCAACGTCCTGACTTTC
CASSIMGQGISGANVLTF
>TRBJ2-3|.|TRBV19|TRBD2
TGTGCCAGTAGTATAGTAAGCGGGGGTGGCACAGATACGCAGTATTTT
CASSIVSGGGTDTQYF
>TRBJ2-2|.|TRBV6-1|.
TGTGCCAGCAGTGAAGCTGCAGGGTTCACCGGGGAGCTGTTTTTT
CASSEAAGFTGELFF
>TRBJ2-3|.|TRBV6-5|.
TGTGCCAGCAGTTACTCGACGCGGGGCCGCGGGGATACGCAGTATTTT
CASSYSTRGRGDTQYF
>TRBJ2-1|.|TRBV11-2|.
TGTGCCAGCAGCCGGAACCCCAGGGACAATGAGCAGTTCTTC
CASSRNPRDNEQFF
>TRBJ1-1|.|TRBV11-3|TRBD1
TGTGCCAGCAGCTTAGGTGGACAGGGGGGCACTGAAGCTTTCTTT
CASSLGGQGGTEAFF
>TRBJ2-5|.|TRBV11-1|TRBD2
TGTGCCAGCAGCTTAATGCTAGCGGGGGGGAGAGAGACCCAGTACTTC
CASSLMLAGGRETQYF
>TRBJ2-7|.|TRBV5-1|.
TGCGCCAGCAGCTTCCCAGGGGAGTGGGACGAGCAGTACTTC
CASSFPGEWDEQYF
>TRBJ1-5|.|TRBV7-9|TRBD1
TGTGCCAGCAGCCAAGGACAGGGGAACTTTCAGCCCCAGCATTTT
CASSQGQGNFQPQHF
>TRBJ1-1|.|TRBV5-4|.
TGTGCCAGCAGCTTGTGGGTCGGAGCCTACACTGAAGCTTTCTTT
CASSLWVGAYTEAFF
>TRBJ2-1|few|TRBV9|TRBD2
TGTGCCAGCAGCGTAGTATCTAGCGGGGGGGCAGTGGTTGAGCAGTTCTTC
CASSVVSSGGAVVEQFF
>TRBJ2-7|.|TRBV29-1|TRBD1
TGCAGCGTTACCGGGACAGCCTACGAGCAGTACTTC
CSVTGTAYEQYF
>TRBJ2-3|.|TRBV5-6|TRBD1
TGTGCCAGCAGCCGGGGACAGCTTGGGGCAGATACGCAGTATTTT
CASSRGQLGADTQYF
>TRBJ1-2|few|TRBV5-1|TRBD1
TGCGCCAGCAGCAGAACGACAGGGGCGACGCTTGGCTACACCTTC
CASSRTTGATLGYTF
>TRBJ2-1|.|TRBV10-3|TRBD1
TGTGCCATCAGGGAACCGGGACAGGGGAGATACAATGAGCAGTTCTTC
CAIREPGQGRYNEQFF
>TRBJ2-3|.|TRBV27|.
TGTGCCAGCAGTTCCTCCAGGGATACAGATACGCAGTATTTT
CASSSSRDTDTQYF
>TRBJ1-6|once|TRBV14|TRBD1
TGTGCCAGCAGCGGACCCTACAGGGGCCCGATTTCACCCCTCCACTTT
CASSGPYRGPISPLHF
>TRBJ2-2|.|TRBV9|.
TGTGCCAGCAAGCCTTATACCGGGGAGCTGTTTTTT
CASKPYTGELFF
>TRBJ1-1|.|TRBV7-6|TRBD1
TGTGCCAGCAGCTTCACAGGGGTTAAGAACACTGAAGCTTTCTTT
CASSFTGVKNTEAFF
>TRBJ2-3|.|TRBV5-1|.
TGCGCCAGCAGCTTCGGCGGGTCGGGCACAGATACGCAGTATTTT
CASSFGGSGTDTQYF
>TRBJ2-2|.|TRBV24-1|TRBD2
TGTGCCACCAGTACAGCGGGGGCGTCGATTAACACCGGGGAGCTGTTTTTT
CATSTAGASINTGELFF
>TRBJ1-1|.|TRBV5-4|.
TGTGCCAGCAGCCCAGCCCGGAGTTTTGTCACTGAAGCTTTCTTT
CASSPARSFVTEAFF
>TRBJ2-1|.|TRBV4-2|TRBD1
TGTGCCAGCAGCCCTGGGACAGGGGGCAGCTACAATGAGCAGTTCTTC
CASSPGTGGSYNEQFF
>TRBJ1-2|.|TRBV30|TRBD1
TGTGCCTGGACTCAGGACAGGGGACATGGCTACACCTTC
CAWTQDRGHGYTF
>TRBJ1-2|.|TRBV6-5|TRBD1
TGTGCCAGCAGTTACGGGGGGACAGCCTATGGCTACACCTTC
CASSYGGTAYGYTF
>TRBJ1-5|.|TRBV24-1|TRBD1
TGTGCCACCAGTGATGCCGGGACAGGGGGCAATCAGCCCCAGCATTTT
CATSDAGTGGNQPQHF
>TRBJ1-2|.|TRBV18|.
TGTGCCAGCTCACCACCGGGGCTCTATGGCTACACCTTC
CASSPPGLYGYTF
>TRBJ2-3|.|TRBV2|TRBD2
TGTGCCAGCAGACTCCCTTCTAGCGGGGGGGCAGATACGCAGTATTTT
CASRLPSSGGADTQYF
>TRBJ1-3|.|TRBV21-1|.
TGTGCCAGCCAGCCTTGTCAGGGGGCTGGAAACACCATATATTTT
CASQPCQGAGNTIYF
>TRBJ2-1|.|TRBV5-4|TRBD2
TGTGCCAGCAGCTTGAAAAATAGCGGGGGGAATGAGCAGTTCTTC
CASSLKNSGGNEQFF
>TRBJ2-2|once|TRBV6-5|TRBD2
TGTGCCGGCAGGAGCGGGGGTTTGAACACTGGGGAGCTGTTTTTT
CAGRSGGLNTGELFF
>TRBJ1-1|few|TRBV5-1|TRBD1
TGCGCCAGCAGCTGGGGACAGGGGAGTGTGTACACTGAAGCTTTCTTT
CASSWGQGSVYTEAFF
>TRBJ1-1|.|TRBV6-1|TRBD1
TGTGCCAGCACCTACCAACAGGGGAGGACTGAAGCTTTCTTT
CASTYQQGRTEAFF
>TRBJ1-1|.|TRBV5-1|TRBD1
TGCGCCAGCAGCTTGGCCGGGACAGCTCCTAACACTGAAGCTTTCTTT
CASSLAGTAPNTEAFF
>TRBJ1-2|.|TRBV7-2|TRBD1
TGTGCCAGCAGCTCAGGACAGGGGGCACGTGACTACACCTTC
CASSSGQGARDYTF